The 6 T cell receptor beta chains presented below share a single source sample, sequenced in a study of T cells in women clearing cervical HPV infection. TCRdb keeps only in-frame clones here, not all; method: immunoSEQ multiplex PCR. Seen in this sample are over 45,000 clones; the ten most common clones hold approximately 0.98%. What was sequenced was blood buffy coat. The source is a woman between 18 and 69 years old with a cervical HPV16 infection that either progressed to CIN3+ or cleared (not recorded which).

Points on this clone: Read sequence stops 3 residues before the CDR3 end, and the germline J gene provides the missing end. This rearrangement joins TRBV29-1 to TRBJ2-7; TRBD1 is a possible D gene (6 bases). This CDR3 contains 15 residues. Germline lookup yields CDR1 SQVTM and CDR2 ANQGSEA. V was trimmed by 5 bases and J by 1 base, leaving 18 bases between them. The sequenced CDR3 bases are TGCAGCGTTACAGCTCAGGGGTACCCTTCCTACGAG. Translation gives CSVTAQGYPSYE. The whole CDR3 protein reads CSVTAQGYPSYEQYF.

The CDR3 here is CASSLGRYNDYTF. The sequenced part of the CDR3 DNA is TGTGCCAGCAGCTTAGGCAGGTACAATGAC. The genes are TRBV7-2 and TRBJ1-2; unclear D gene. The DNA ends 3 residues before the CDR3 does, and the rest of the CDR3 is filled in from the germline J gene. This CDR3 spans 13 amino acids. Per germline, CDR1 SGHTA and CDR2 FQGNSA.

Of note for this clone: The observed sequence ends 3 residues before the CDR3 terminus, with the missing tail filled in from the germline J gene. The chain uses TRBV2 and TRBJ1-4, with 9 bases lining up with TRBD1. The CDR3 has 14 amino acids. The ends lost 7 bases at V and 10 bases at J; junction bases unmatched: 10. In germline, CDR1 is SNHLY, CDR2 FYNNEI. The CDR3 DNA, read in part, is TGTGCCAGCATCCACAGGGGGCAAGGAGGAAAA. Encoded protein: CASIHRGQGGK. The full CDR3 sequence reads CASIHRGQGGKLFF.

On this clone itself: Coverage ceases 3 residues before the CDR3 finishes, and the germline J gene fills in the end. This chain joins TRBV18 and TRBJ1-2; 7 positions match TRBD1. Germline lookup yields CDR1 KGHSH and CDR2 LQKENI. The CDR3 totals 13 residues. The DNA read from the CDR3 is TGTGCCAGCTCTCCTCGACAGGGTGAAGGC. It translates to CASSPRQGEG. The CDR3 in its entirety is CASSPRQGEGYTF.

Points on this clone: The read ends 3 residues early relative to the CDR3; the germline J gene fills the gap. The chain joins TRBV13 to TRBJ1-1; unclear D gene. Deletions cut 7 bases from V and 3 bases from J, with 15 bases between. Germline lookup yields CDR1 PRHDT and CDR2 FYEKMQ (reference sequence). The CDR3 consists of 14 residues. The sequenced CDR3 bases are TGTGCCAGCACCCAAACTCGGGGTTACACTGAA. Translation gives CASTQTRGYTE. The CDR3, in full, reads CASTQTRGYTEAFF.

With regard to this clone: The missing CDR3 end, 3 residues past where the read stops, is filled in from the germline J gene. The chain combines TRBV18 with TRBJ1-2; 7 bases match TRBD1. CDR3 length: 17 residues. Per the germline V gene, CDR1 is KGHSH and CDR2 is LQKENI. Partial CDR3 DNA: TGTGCCAGCTCACCGATGGGACAGATATTCGTAGGGACTGAC. Residues: CASSPMGQIFVGTD. The CDR3 reads in full as CASSPMGQIFVGTDYTF.